This T cell receptor beta chain was documented in a study of blood T cell repertoires in COVID-19. Data came from immunoSEQ multiplex PCR; TCRdb stores just in-frame clones and leaves some out. Among approximately 140,000 clones listed, approximately 88% were seen once. This clonotype was sampled from a woman over 75 with acute or convalescent COVID-19. Material for sequencing was peripheral blood.

The CDR3 bases are TGCGCCAGCAGCCAAGGGTCGGGTCAGCCCCAGCATTTT. It is translated as CASSQGSGQPQHF. The V and J genes are TRBV4-3 and TRBJ1-5; no clear D. Trimming removed 1 base at V and 6 bases at J, with 7 bases between. Germline assignment: CDR1 LGHNA and CDR2 YSLEER. The CDR3 consists of 13 residues.